This TCR beta chain was recorded in a study of blood T cell repertoires in COVID-19. Study at large: The United States, Italy and Spain were the sources of the acute and convalescent COVID-19 samples. T cells, B-cell-depleted T cells, or PBMCs provided the cDNA or gDNA that served as material.

Study processing details: Quantification of nucleated cells was approximated via reference gene primer amplification. TCRdb keeps only in-frame clones here, not all; method: immunoSEQ multiplex PCR. The V and J calls and clone size come from that table; D and trimming were worked out from the DNA. Counted here are a few hundred thousand clones, more than 75% occurring once; the ten biggest clones make up under 2%. The germline V and J ends were trimmed by 4 bases and 3 bases, with 19 bases remaining between them. The germline gives CDR1 SGHRS, CDR2 YFSETQ. The CDR3 runs 16 residues. The genes are TRBV5-1 and TRBJ2-5; TRBD1 might be the D (6 bases). The TCR sequence derives from a woman between 50 and 59 years old with acute or convalescent COVID-19. The sequenced sample consisted of peripheral blood. The CDR3 reads CASSPGEWGLEETQYF. Here the CDR3 DNA reads TGCGCCAGCAGCCCCGGGGAGTGGGGGCTCGAAGAGACCCAGTACTTC. Variable domain in full (rest from reference TRBV5-1 and TRBJ2-5): KAGVTQTPRYLIKTRGQQVTLSCSPISGHRSVSWYQQTPGQGLQFLFEYFSETQRNKGNFPGRFSGRQFSNSRSEMNVSTLELGDSALYLCASSPGEWGLEETQYFGPGTRLLVL.